The next 15 T cell receptor beta chains were all read from a single sample in a study of T cells in localized non-small cell lung cancer. Assay used: immunoSEQ multiplex PCR; TCRdb lists only in-frame clones, some missing. Here the sample spans tens of thousands of clones, 86% being singletons. This sample comprised peripheral blood, obtained before any cancer treatment. The receptors originated from a male donor older than 55 with stage III squamous cell lung carcinoma.

This clone was found a few times. In DNA form, the CDR3 reads TGCGCCAGCAGCCAAGATCTCAGTGGGGCCCAAGCCGGGGAGCTGTTTTTT. Its protein is CASSQDLSGAQAGELFF. This chain links TRBV4-1 with TRBJ2-2; D is possibly TRBD1 (5 bases). The V and J ends lost 0 bases and 6 bases respectively, with 17 bases between them. This CDR3 has 17 amino acids. Germline V lookup: CDR1 MGHRA, CDR2 YSYEKL.

The chain uses TRBV7-9 and TRBJ2-5; D is unclear. The V and J ends lost 1 base and 5 bases respectively, with 8 bases between them. Germline values: CDR1 SEHNR, CDR2 FQNEAQ (reference sequence). The CDR3 totals 13 residues. The CDR3 bases are TGTGCCAGCAGCTTAGGCTTCACCGAGACCCAGTACTTC. This sequence encodes CASSLGFTETQYF.

The gene calls are TRBV5-1 and TRBJ2-1; 7 positions agree with TRBD1. In germline, CDR1 is SGHRS, CDR2 YFSETQ. V lost 2 bases and J lost 0; bases outside the gene matches: 2. This CDR3 has 15 amino acids. In DNA, the CDR3 is TGCGCCAGCAGCTTTGCAGGGGGCTCCTACAATGAGCAGTTCTTC. Protein sequence: CASSFAGGSYNEQFF. Together with reference TRBV5-1 and TRBJ2-1, the CDR3 gives the full variable domain: KAGVTQTPRYLIKTRGQQVTLSCSPISGHRSVSWYQQTPGQGLQFLFEYFSETQRNKGNFPGRFSGRQFSNSRSEMNVSTLELGDSALYLCASSFAGGSYNEQFFGPGTRLTVL.

This chain connects TRBV5-1 to TRBJ2-7; no reliable D call. This CDR3 is built from 17 residues. CDR1 and CDR2 from the germline V gene are SGHRS and YFSETQ. V lost 4 bases to trimming and J lost 0 bases, with 20 bases between them. The CDR3 DNA reads as TGCGCCAGCAGCCTCGGTTTGGTCGTACAAAGCTCCTACGAGCAGTACTTC. Translated, it gives CASSLGLVVQSSYEQYF.

In its sample, this clone was seen once. V and J are TRBV19 and TRBJ2-7; D is undetermined. Trimming stripped 3 bases from V and 0 bases from J, with 6 bases between. Looked up from germline, CDR1 is LNHDA and CDR2 is SQIVND (reference sequence). This CDR3 is 13 amino acids long. CDR3 DNA: TGTGCCAGTAGTATTAAAGCCTCCTACGAGCAGTACTTC. It translates to CASSIKASYEQYF.

This clone occurred a few times. The chain is built from TRBV4-3 and TRBJ1-3; weak D call: TRBD1 (6 bases). The germline CDR1 and CDR2 sequences are LGHNA and YSLEER. Trimming left V 2 bases short and J 8 bases short, with 25 bases between. The CDR3 runs 18 residues. The CDR3 is CASSQFPPGGAQKDTIYF. The CDR3 DNA reads TGCGCCAGCAGCCAATTCCCCCCGGGGGGGGCCCAGAAGGACACCATATATTTT.

The V gene is TRBV18, the J gene TRBJ2-2; tentatively, D is TRBD2 (6 bases). The CDR3 covers 15 residues. Germline V CDR1 and CDR2: KGHSH, LQKENI. Trimming cost V 4 bases and J 4 bases, with 13 bases left between them. The CDR3 loop is CASSLPGVSTGELFF. CDR3 nucleotides: TGTGCCAGCTCACTGCCGGGGGTCAGCACCGGGGAGCTGTTTTTT.

Details on this clone: Other nucleotide sequences from this sample produce the same CDR3. The chain uses TRBV18 and TRBJ2-3; 8 bases agree with TRBD2. The ends lost 1 base at V and 3 bases at J; junction bases unmatched: 9. Germline V gene sequence: CDR1 KGHSH, CDR2 LQKENI. The length of the CDR3 is 17 residues. The CDR3 region has the DNA TGTGCCAGCTCACCACGTCCAGCGGGGGCTGGTACAGATACGCAGTATTTT. As protein: CASSPRPAGAGTDTQYF.

This clone was detected only once. The chain has TRBV9 and TRBJ2-1, with D perhaps being TRBD1 or TRBD2 (5 bases each). The CDR3 runs to 14 residues. V was trimmed by 0 bases and J by 8 bases, leaving 12 bases between them. Germline V CDR1 and CDR2: SGDLS, YYNGEE. The CDR3 DNA reads TGTGCCAGCAGCGTAGATCCAGGGCGGGATGAGCAGTTCTTC. Translating it yields CASSVDPGRDEQFF.

This chain joins TRBV5-5 and TRBJ2-5, with TRBD2 identical over 8 bases. The trim removed 2 bases at V and 5 bases at J, leaving 8 bases unmatched. CDR3 size: 15 residues. Germline lookup yields CDR1 SGHKS and CDR2 YYEKEE (reference sequence). CDR3 nucleotides: TGTGCCAGCAGCTTTCCAACTAGCGGAACGGAGACCCAGTACTTC. Translating gives CASSFPTSGTETQYF. Drawing the rest from reference TRBV5-5 and TRBJ2-5, the complete variable domain is DAGVTQSPTHLIKTRGQQVTLRCSPISGHKSVSWYQQVLGQGPQFIFQYYEKEERGRGNFPDRFSARQFPNYSSELNVNALLLGDSALYLCASSFPTSGTETQYFGPGTRLLVL.

This clone occurred a few times. The chain combines TRBV5-5 with TRBJ1-5; TRBD1 aligns across 9 bases. Looked up from germline, CDR1 is SGHKS and CDR2 is YYEKEE (reference sequence). This CDR3 is 16 amino acids long. V lost 1 base to trimming and J lost 0 bases; unmatched junction nucleotides: 2. CDR3: CASSLTGGFSNQPQHF. For the CDR3, the DNA is TGTGCCAGCAGCTTGACAGGGGGCTTTAGCAATCAGCCCCAGCATTTT.

The chain joins TRBV10-1 to TRBJ2-7, with 9 bases lining up with TRBD1. V lost 8 bases and J lost 6; bases outside the gene matches: 5. Germline CDR1 WNHNN, CDR2 SYGVQD (reference sequence). The length of the CDR3 is 12 residues. The CDR3 region has the DNA TGCGCCAGCGGAGGACAGGGGAGCGAGCAGTACTTC. Translated, it gives CASGGQGSEQYF.

The chain couples TRBV19 to TRBJ1-4; D is uncertain. Germline CDR1 LNHDA, CDR2 SQIVND (reference sequence). The V end lost 1 base, the J end lost 8 bases, and 11 bases lay between the germline ends. The CDR3 totals 14 residues. The DNA for the CDR3 is TGTGCCAGTAGTATAGGGCAGCTCAGGGAAAAACTGTTTTTT. Translation gives CASSIGQLREKLFF.

This clone was picked up one time. V is TRBV11-2 and J is TRBJ2-3; perhaps TRBD2 as D (6 bases). Germline CDR1 is SGHAT and CDR2 is FQNNGV. The CDR3 runs 15 residues. Trimming cost V 3 bases and J 4 bases, with 14 bases left between them. The CDR3 sequence is CASSLGQGGPDTQYF. The CDR3 coding sequence is TGTGCCAGCAGCTTGGGTCAGGGAGGTCCAGATACGCAGTATTTT. The full variable domain, in which reference TRBV11-2 and TRBJ2-3 provide the parts outside the CDR3, is EAGVAQSPRYKIIEKRQSVAFWCNPISGHATLYWYQQILGQGPKLLIQFQNNGVVDDSQLPKDRFSAERLKGVDSTLKIQPAKLEDSAVYLCASSLGQGGPDTQYFGPGTRLTVL.

This clone was observed a handful of times. The J gene is TRBJ1-2, the V gene TRBV10-3; D call uncertain. CDR1 is ENHRY, CDR2 SYGVKD, per germline. The V end was cut by 4 bases, the J end by 7 bases, with 7 bases between. The CDR3 extends over 11 amino acids. DNA for the CDR3: TGTGCCATCAGTGCAGACGTTGGCTACACCTTC. It specifies CAISADVGYTF.